The entry below describes one T cell receptor (beta chain). This sample is drawn from a study of relationships among human T cell subsets. Semiquantitative ARM-PCR amplified T cell receptor alpha and beta CDR3 regions from mRNA. In ARM-PCR, communal superprimers followed tagged nested gene-specific primers for exponential amplification. Each CDR3 protein gets one entry after TCRdb re-called the multiplex PCR reads with MiXCR. In the table there are 4,500 to 6,000 distinct CDR3 sequences, 65% to 85% of which are singletons. The germline gives CDR1 MRHNA, CDR2 SNTAGT. Germline trimming cut 6 bases from V and 5 bases from J; bases unmatched to any gene: 5. This CDR3 region has 15 residues.

Sample: total T cells sorted from blood. The V and J genes are TRBV6-4 and TRBJ2-3; 13 bases fit TRBD2. This TCR derives from a man aged 35-49 years in good health. The CDR3 loop reads CASSATSGGRDTQYF. DNA for the CDR3: TGTGCCAGCAGCGCGACTAGCGGGGGGAGAGATACGCAGTATTTT.